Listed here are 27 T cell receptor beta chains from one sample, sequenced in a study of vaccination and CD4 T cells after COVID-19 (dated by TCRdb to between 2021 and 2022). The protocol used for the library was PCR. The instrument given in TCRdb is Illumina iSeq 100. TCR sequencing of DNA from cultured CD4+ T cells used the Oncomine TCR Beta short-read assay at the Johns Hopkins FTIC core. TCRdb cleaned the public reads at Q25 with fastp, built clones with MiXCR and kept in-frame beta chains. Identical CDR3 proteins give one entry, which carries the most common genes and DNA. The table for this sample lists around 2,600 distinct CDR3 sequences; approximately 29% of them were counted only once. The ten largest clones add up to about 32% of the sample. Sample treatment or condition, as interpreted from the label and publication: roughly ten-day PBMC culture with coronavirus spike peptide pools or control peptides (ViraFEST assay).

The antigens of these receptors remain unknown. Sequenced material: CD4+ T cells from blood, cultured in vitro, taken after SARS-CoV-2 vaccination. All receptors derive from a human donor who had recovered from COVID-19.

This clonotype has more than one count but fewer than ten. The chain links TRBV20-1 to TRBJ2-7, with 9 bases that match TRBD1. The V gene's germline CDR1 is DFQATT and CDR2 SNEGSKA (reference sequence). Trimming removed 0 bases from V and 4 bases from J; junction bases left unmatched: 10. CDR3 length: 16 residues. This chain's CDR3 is CSARDGLRDRDYEQYF. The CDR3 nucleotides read TGCAGTGCTAGAGACGGTTTGCGGGACAGGGATTACGAGCAGTACTTC.

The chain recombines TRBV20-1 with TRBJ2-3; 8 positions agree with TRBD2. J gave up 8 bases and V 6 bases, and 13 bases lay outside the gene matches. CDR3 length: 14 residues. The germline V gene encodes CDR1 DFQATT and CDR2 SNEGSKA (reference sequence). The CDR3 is CSANPGGLEVTQYF. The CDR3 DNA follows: TGCAGTGCCAACCCGGGGGGACTAGAGGTTACGCAGTATTTT.

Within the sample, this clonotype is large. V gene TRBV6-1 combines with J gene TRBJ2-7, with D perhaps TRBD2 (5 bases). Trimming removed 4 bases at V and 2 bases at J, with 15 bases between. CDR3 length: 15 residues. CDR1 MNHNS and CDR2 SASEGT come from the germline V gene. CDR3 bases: TGTGCCAGCAGTGGACGGGGTGGGTTGACCTACGAGCAGTACTTC. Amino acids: CASSGRGGLTYEQYF.

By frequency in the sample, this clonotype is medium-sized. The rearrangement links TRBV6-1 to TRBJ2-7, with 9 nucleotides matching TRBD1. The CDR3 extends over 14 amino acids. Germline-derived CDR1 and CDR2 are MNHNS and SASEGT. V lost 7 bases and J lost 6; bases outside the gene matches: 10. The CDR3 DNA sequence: TGTGCCAGCATTACGACAGGGGGGTTGGGCGAGCAGTACTTC. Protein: CASITTGGLGEQYF.

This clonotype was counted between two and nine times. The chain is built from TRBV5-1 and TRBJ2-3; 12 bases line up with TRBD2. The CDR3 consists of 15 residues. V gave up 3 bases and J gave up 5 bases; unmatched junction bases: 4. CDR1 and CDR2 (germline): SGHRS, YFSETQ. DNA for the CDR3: TGCGCCAGCAGCTCCCTAGCGGGGGGGAAAGATACGCAGTATTTT. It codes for CASSSLAGGKDTQYF. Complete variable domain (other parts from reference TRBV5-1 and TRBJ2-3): KAGVTQTPRYLIKTRGQQVTLSCSPISGHRSVSWYQQTPGQGLQFLFEYFSETQRNKGNFPGRFSGRQFSNSRSEMNVSTLELGDSALYLCASSSLAGGKDTQYFGPGTRLTVL.

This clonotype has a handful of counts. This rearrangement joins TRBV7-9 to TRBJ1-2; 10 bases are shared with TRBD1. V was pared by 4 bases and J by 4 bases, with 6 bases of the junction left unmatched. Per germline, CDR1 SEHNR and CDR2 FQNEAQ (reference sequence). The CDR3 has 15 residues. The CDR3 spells CASSSPGTGAYGYTF. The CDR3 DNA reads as TGTGCCAGCAGCTCCCCCGGGACAGGGGCCTATGGCTACACCTTC.

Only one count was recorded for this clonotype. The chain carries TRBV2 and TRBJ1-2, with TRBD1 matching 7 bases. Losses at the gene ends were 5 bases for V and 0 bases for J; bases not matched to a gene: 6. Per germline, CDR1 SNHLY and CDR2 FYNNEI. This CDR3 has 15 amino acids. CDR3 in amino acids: CASSSTGQTNYGYTF. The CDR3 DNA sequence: TGTGCCAGCAGTTCGACGGGACAGACTAACTATGGCTACACCTTC.

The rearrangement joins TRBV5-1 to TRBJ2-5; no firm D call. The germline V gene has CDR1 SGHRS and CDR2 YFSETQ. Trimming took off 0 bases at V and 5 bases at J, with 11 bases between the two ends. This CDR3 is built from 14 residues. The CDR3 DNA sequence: TGCGCCAGCAGCTTGGGGCAGCCTTGGGAGACCCAGTACTTC. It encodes CASSLGQPWETQYF.

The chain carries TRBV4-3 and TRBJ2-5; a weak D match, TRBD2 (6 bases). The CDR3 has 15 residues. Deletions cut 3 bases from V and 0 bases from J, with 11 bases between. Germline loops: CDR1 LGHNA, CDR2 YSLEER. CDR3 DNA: TGCGCCAGCAGCCAGGGACTGGGGTACCAAGAGACCCAGTACTTC. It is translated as CASSQGLGYQETQYF.

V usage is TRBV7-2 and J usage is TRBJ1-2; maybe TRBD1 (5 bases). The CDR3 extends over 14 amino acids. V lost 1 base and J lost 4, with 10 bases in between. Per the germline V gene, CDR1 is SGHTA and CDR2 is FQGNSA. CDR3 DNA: TGTGCCAGCAGCTTAGAGGTCAGGGTCTATGGCTACACCTTC. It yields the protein CASSLEVRVYGYTF. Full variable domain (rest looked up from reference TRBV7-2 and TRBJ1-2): GAGVSQSPSNKVTEKGKDVELRCDPISGHTALYWYRQSLGQGLEFLIYFQGNSAPDKSGLPSDRFSAERTGGSVSTLTIQRTQQEDSAVYLCASSLEVRVYGYTFGSGTRLTVV.

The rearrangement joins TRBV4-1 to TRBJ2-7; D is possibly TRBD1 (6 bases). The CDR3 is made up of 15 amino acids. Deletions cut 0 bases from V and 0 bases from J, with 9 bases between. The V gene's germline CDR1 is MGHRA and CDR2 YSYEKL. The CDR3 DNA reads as TGCGCCAGCAGCCAAGATCTAGGGGGCTCCTACGAGCAGTACTTC. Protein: CASSQDLGGSYEQYF.

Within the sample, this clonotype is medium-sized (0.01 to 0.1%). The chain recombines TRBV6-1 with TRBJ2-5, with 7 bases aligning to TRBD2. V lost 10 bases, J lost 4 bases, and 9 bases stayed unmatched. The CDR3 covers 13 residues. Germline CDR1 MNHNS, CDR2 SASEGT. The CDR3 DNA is TGTGCCACCAAGCCGCCGGGAGGAGAGACCCAGTACTTC. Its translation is CATKPPGGETQYF.

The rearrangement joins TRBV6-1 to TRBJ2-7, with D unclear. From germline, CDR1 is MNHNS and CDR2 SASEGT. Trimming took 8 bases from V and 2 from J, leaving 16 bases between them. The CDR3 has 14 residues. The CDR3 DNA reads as TGTGCCAGCGGGTCATTCGGTTTCGCCTACGAGCAGTACTTC. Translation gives CASGSFGFAYEQYF.

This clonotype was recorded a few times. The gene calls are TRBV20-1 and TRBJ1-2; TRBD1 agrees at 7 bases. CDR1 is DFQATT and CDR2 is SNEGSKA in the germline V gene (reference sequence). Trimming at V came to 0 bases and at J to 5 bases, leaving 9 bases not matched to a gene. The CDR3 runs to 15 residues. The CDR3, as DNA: TGCAGTGCTAGAGATTTCTACAGGGGATTTTATGGCTACACCTTC. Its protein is CSARDFYRGFYGYTF.

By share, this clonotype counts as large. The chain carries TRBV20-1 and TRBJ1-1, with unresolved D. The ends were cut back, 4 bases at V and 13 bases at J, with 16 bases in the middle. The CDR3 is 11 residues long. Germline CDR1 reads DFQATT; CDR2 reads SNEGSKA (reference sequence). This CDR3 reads CSATGRPINFF. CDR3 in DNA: TGCAGTGCTACCGGCCGTCCAATAAATTTCTTT.

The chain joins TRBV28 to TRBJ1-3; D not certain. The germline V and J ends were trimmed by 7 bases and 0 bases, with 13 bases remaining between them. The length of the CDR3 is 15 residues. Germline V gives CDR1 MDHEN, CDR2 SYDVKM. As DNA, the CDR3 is TGTGCCAGCACCCGACCAGGTTACTCTGGAAACACCATATATTTT. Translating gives CASTRPGYSGNTIYF.

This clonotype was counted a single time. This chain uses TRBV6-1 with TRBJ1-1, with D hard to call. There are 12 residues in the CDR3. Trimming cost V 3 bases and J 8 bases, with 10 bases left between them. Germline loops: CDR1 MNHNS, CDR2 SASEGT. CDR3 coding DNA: TGTGCCAGCAGTGACTGGCGGGGAGAAGCTTTCTTT. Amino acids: CASSDWRGEAFF.

For the CDR3, the DNA is TGTGCCAGTAGTCCCTCTAGGTACGAGCAGTACTTC. It yields the protein CASSPSRYEQYF. V is TRBV19 and J is TRBJ2-7; D is undetermined. V lost 5 bases to trimming and J lost 4 bases, with 9 bases between them. Germline V gene sequence: CDR1 LNHDA, CDR2 SQIVND (reference sequence). The CDR3 is 12 amino acids.

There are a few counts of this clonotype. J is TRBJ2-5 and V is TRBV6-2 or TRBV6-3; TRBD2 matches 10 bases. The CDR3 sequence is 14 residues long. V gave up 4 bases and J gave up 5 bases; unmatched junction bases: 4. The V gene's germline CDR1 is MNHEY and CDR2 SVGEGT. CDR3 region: CASSWSGGAETQYF. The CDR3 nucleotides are TGTGCCAGCAGTTGGAGCGGGGGGGCTGAGACCCAGTACTTC.

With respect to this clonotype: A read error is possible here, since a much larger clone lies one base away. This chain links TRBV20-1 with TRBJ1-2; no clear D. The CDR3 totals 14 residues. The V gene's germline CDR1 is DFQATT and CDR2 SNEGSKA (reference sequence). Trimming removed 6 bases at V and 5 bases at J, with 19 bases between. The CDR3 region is CSAPNRIPSYGYTF. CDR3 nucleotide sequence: TGCAGTGCCCCTAATAGGATCCCCTCTTATGGCTACACCTTC.

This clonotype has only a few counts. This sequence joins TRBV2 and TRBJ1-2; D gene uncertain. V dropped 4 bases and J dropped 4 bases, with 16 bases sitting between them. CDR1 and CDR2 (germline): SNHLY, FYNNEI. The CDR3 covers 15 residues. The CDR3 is CASSGREGTVYGYTF. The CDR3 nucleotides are TGTGCCAGCAGTGGTAGGGAAGGCACCGTCTATGGCTACACCTTC.

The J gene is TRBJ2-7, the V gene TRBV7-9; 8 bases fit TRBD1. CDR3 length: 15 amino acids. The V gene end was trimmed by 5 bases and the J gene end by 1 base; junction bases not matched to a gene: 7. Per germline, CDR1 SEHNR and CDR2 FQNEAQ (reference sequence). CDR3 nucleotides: TGTGCCAGCAGCCCTAACCGGGACAGGTCCTACGAGCAGTACTTC. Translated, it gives CASSPNRDRSYEQYF.

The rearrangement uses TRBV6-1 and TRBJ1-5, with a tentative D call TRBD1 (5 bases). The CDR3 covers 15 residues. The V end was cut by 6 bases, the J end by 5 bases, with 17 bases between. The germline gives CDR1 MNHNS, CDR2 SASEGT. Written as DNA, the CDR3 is TGTGCCAGCAGCCAGGTGGGGCGGGGAGATCAGCCCCAGCATTTT. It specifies CASSQVGRGDQPQHF.

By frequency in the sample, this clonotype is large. The CDR3 region is CASSQGPQGAGRGGYTF. The CDR3 DNA reads TGCGCCAGCAGCCAAGGTCCACAGGGGGCTGGAAGGGGTGGCTACACCTTC. V usage is TRBV4-3 and J usage is TRBJ1-2; 9 nucleotides align to TRBD1. V was pared by 1 base and J by 7 bases, with 13 bases of the junction left unmatched. The CDR3 loop spans 17 amino acids. Germline V gene sequence: CDR1 LGHNA, CDR2 YSLEER.

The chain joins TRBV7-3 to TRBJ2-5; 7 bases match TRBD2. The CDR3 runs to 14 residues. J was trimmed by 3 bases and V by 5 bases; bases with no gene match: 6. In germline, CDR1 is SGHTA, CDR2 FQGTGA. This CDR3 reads CASSPGLEKETQYF. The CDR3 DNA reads TGTGCCAGCAGCCCTGGACTAGAGAAAGAGACCCAGTACTTC.

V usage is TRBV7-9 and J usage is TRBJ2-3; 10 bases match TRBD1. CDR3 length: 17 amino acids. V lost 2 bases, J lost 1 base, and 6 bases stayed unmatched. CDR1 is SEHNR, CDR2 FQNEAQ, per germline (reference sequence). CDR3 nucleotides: TGTGCCAGCAGCTTACCCCGAGGGACAGGGGGCACAGATACGCAGTATTTT. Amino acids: CASSLPRGTGGTDTQYF.

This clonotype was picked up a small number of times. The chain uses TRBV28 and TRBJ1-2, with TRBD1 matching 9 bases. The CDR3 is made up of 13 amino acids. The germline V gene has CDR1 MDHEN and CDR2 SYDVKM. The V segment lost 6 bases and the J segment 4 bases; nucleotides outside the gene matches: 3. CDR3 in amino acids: CASSATGGYGYTF. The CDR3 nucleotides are TGTGCCAGCAGCGCGACAGGGGGCTATGGCTACACCTTC.